Following are 25 T cell receptor beta chains from one sample sequenced in a study of blood T cell repertoires in COVID-19. Sequencing was performed with immunoSEQ multiplex PCR; in TCRdb, only in-frame clones are kept and a portion is missing. This sample has 200,000 to 250,000 clones, with roughly four fifths found just once. The sequenced material came from peripheral blood. Every receptor here comes from a woman aged 50 to 60 with active or convalescent COVID-19.

This clone has just a few counts. The CDR3 DNA is TGTGCCAGCAGTGCGGGAGACTATGGCTACACCTTC. This encodes CASSAGDYGYTF. The chain has TRBV2 and TRBJ1-2; D unresolved. Germline-derived CDR1 and CDR2 are SNHLY and FYNNEI. V was pared by 4 bases and J by 3 bases, with 6 bases between. This CDR3 comprises 12 residues.

V and J are TRBV3-1 (or the pseudogene TRBV3-2) and TRBJ2-5, with a possible D match to TRBD2 (5 bases). The CDR3 extends over 14 amino acids. The V end was cut by 1 base, the J end by 2 bases, with 8 bases between. The germline CDR1 and CDR2 sequences are LGHDT and YNNKEL (reference sequence). The CDR3 loop reads CASSQGTGQETQYF. Here the CDR3 DNA reads TGTGCCAGCAGCCAAGGGACGGGACAAGAGACCCAGTACTTC.

The rearrangement joins TRBV29-1 to TRBJ2-3, with D unresolved. The germline gives CDR1 SQVTM, CDR2 ANQGSEA. With 2 bases removed from V and 0 bases from J, the gap between germline ends came to 9 bases. The CDR3 is 14 residues long. The chain's CDR3 is CSVEPEFSTDTQYF. The CDR3 coding sequence is TGCAGCGTTGAACCCGAGTTTAGCACAGATACGCAGTATTTT.

The V and J genes are TRBV6-5 and TRBJ1-3; perhaps TRBD1 as D (5 bases). The CDR3 runs 15 residues. Germline-derived CDR1 and CDR2 are MNHEY and SVGAGI. The V end was cut by 2 bases, the J end by 4 bases, with 12 bases between. This CDR3 reads CASSYAGQRGNTIYF. DNA of the CDR3: TGTGCCAGCAGTTACGCTGGACAAAGAGGAAACACCATATATTTT.

The chain carries TRBV23-1 and TRBJ1-2, with 9 bases identical to TRBD1. TRBV23-1 is an open reading frame, and its role is uncertain. V shed 6 bases, J shed 3 bases, and the junction held 8 bases outside the gene matches. This CDR3 is built from 15 residues. CDR3 DNA sequence: TGCGCCAGCAGGTTATTACAGGGGGCGGACTATGGCTACACCTTC. Residues: CASRLLQGADYGYTF.

This chain uses TRBV24-1 with TRBJ2-1; no clear D gene. The CDR3 has 12 amino acids. CDR1 KGHDR and CDR2 SFDVKD come from the germline V gene. Trimming cost V 6 bases and J 9 bases, with 11 bases left between them. The CDR3: CATSLDWSEQFF. CDR3 in DNA: TGTGCCACCAGTCTAGATTGGAGTGAGCAGTTCTTC.

The V call is TRBV14, the J call TRBJ2-2; 12 bases align to TRBD2. Losses at the gene ends were 4 bases for V and 4 bases for J; bases not matched to a gene: 7. The CDR3 consists of 17 residues. Germline V lookup: CDR1 SGHDN, CDR2 FVKESK. Written as DNA, the CDR3 is TGTGCCAGCAGCCCACTAGCGGGAGGTCCTATCACCGGGGAGCTGTTTTTT. This encodes CASSPLAGGPITGELFF.

The DNA of the CDR3 is TGTGCCAGCAGCTATACTAGCGGGAGGGCAACGTCCACAGATACGCAGTATTTT. Amino acid sequence: CASSYTSGRATSTDTQYF. The V gene is TRBV7-9, the J gene TRBJ2-3, with 13 bases matching TRBD2. The CDR3 covers 18 residues. The germline CDR1 and CDR2 sequences are SEHNR and FQNEAQ (reference sequence). V lost 4 bases, J lost 2 bases, and 9 bases stayed unmatched.

The V gene is TRBV5-5, the J gene TRBJ2-3; 9 bases agree with TRBD2. Per the germline V gene, CDR1 is SGHKS and CDR2 is YYEKEE (reference sequence). This CDR3 spans 15 amino acids. With V trimmed by 2 bases and J by 2 bases, 3 bases remained unmatched. The CDR3 region has the DNA TGTGCCAGCAGCTTTAGCGGGAGTGCCACAGATACGCAGTATTTT. Translation: CASSFSGSATDTQYF.

The chain is built from TRBV6-1 and TRBJ1-2; D is possibly TRBD1 (6 bases). The CDR3 has 14 residues. The germline V gene has CDR1 MNHNS and CDR2 SASEGT. Trimming pared 2 bases from V and 2 bases from J, leaving 9 bases between. The CDR3 here is CASSEYDRNYGYTF. The CDR3 region has the DNA TGTGCCAGCAGTGAATACGACAGGAACTATGGCTACACCTTC.

The gene calls are TRBV7-8 and TRBJ1-5; D may be TRBD1 (5 bases). CDR1 and CDR2 (germline): SGHVS, FQNEAQ. V lost 3 bases to trimming and J lost 5 bases, with 11 bases between them. This CDR3 has 14 residues. The CDR3 DNA sequence: TGTGCCAGCAGCTTTTGGGGGGACGATCAGCCCCAGCATTTT. Translating gives CASSFWGDDQPQHF.

J is TRBJ1-6 and V is TRBV6-5; tentative D call: TRBD1 (5 bases). This CDR3 region has 15 residues. V lost 6 bases, J lost 11 bases, and 20 bases lay in between. CDR1 is MNHEY and CDR2 is SVGAGI in the germline V gene. CDR3 nucleotide sequence: TGTGCCAGCAGCCATCGGGACTTGGTATCAACACCCCTCCACTTT. Encoded protein: CASSHRDLVSTPLHF.

This chain links TRBV28 with TRBJ1-5; 7 nucleotides agree with TRBD1. CDR1 is MDHEN and CDR2 is SYDVKM in the germline V gene. This CDR3 region has 12 residues. Losses at the gene ends were 9 bases for V and 2 bases for J; bases not matched to a gene: 1. The CDR3 DNA reads TGTGCCAGTACAGGGGGCAATCAGCCCCAGCATTTT. Amino acids: CASTGGNQPQHF.

In its sample, this clone was seen once. The chain has TRBV5-5 and TRBJ2-7, with D unresolved. From germline, CDR1 is SGHKS and CDR2 YYEKEE (reference sequence). V was trimmed by 2 bases and J by 4 bases, leaving 10 bases between them. The CDR3 runs to 13 residues. This CDR3 is CASSFTDQYEQYF. The DNA for the CDR3 is TGTGCCAGCAGCTTTACAGACCAATACGAGCAGTACTTC.

The chain joins TRBV28 to TRBJ1-2, with 8 bases fitting TRBD1. V trimming: 6 bases; J trimming: 8 bases; junction bases outside the gene matches: 11. The CDR3 has 14 amino acids. Germline assignment: CDR1 MDHEN and CDR2 SYDVKM. The CDR3 loop is CASSRPGGAGGYTF. The CDR3 DNA is TGTGCCAGCAGCCGTCCAGGGGGCGCGGGGGGCTACACCTTC.

The chain is built from TRBV19 and TRBJ1-1; D uncertain. Looked up from germline, CDR1 is LNHDA and CDR2 is SQIVND (reference sequence). The CDR3 has 13 residues. V lost 3 bases and J 4 bases, leaving 9 bases between the germline ends. CDR3 amino acids: CASSIGGITEAFF. The CDR3 coding sequence is TGTGCCAGTAGTATTGGCGGAATCACTGAAGCTTTCTTT.

The chain is built from TRBV24-1 and TRBJ2-3; 7 bases align to TRBD1. This CDR3 comprises 15 residues. Germline lookup yields CDR1 KGHDR and CDR2 SFDVKD. J lost 1 base, V lost 4 bases, and 4 bases had no gene match. CDR3: CATSDRTGGTDTQYF. The CDR3 coding sequence is TGTGCCACCAGTGACCGAACAGGGGGCACAGATACGCAGTATTTT.

CDR3 protein: CASSLGTSTEQFF. CDR3 nucleotide sequence: TGTGCCAGCAGCTTAGGCACAAGTACTGAGCAGTTCTTC. This chain links TRBV7-3 with TRBJ2-1; D is unresolved. This CDR3 spans 13 amino acids. Trimming took 2 bases from V and 9 from J, leaving 11 bases between them. Germline V gene sequence: CDR1 SGHTA, CDR2 FQGTGA. Combining the CDR3 with reference TRBV7-3 and TRBJ2-1 gives the whole variable domain GAGVSQTPSNKVTEKGKYVELRCDPISGHTALYWYRQSLGQGPEFLIYFQGTGAADDSGLPNDRFFAVRPEGSVSTLKIQRTERGDSAVYLCASSLGTSTEQFFGPGTRLTVL.

The gene calls are TRBV28 and TRBJ2-6; possibly TRBD2 for D (5 bases). Trimming left V 7 bases short and J 0 bases short, with 22 bases between. Germline V gene sequence: CDR1 MDHEN, CDR2 SYDVKM. This CDR3 has 19 amino acids. This CDR3 is CASNERATQQSSGANVLTF. CDR3 coding DNA: TGTGCCAGCAATGAGAGGGCAACCCAGCAATCCTCTGGGGCCAACGTCCTGACTTTC.

This rearrangement joins TRBV28 to TRBJ1-2; no firm D call. CDR3 length: 12 residues. V lost 3 bases to trimming and J lost 6 bases, with 8 bases between them. Germline CDR1 is MDHEN and CDR2 is SYDVKM. The CDR3 nucleotides read TGTGCCAGCAGTTTGAGGAGGAATGGCTACACCTTC. Protein sequence: CASSLRRNGYTF.

This clone appeared once. V is TRBV10-2 and J is TRBJ2-3; TRBD1 matches 7 bases. The V segment lost 8 bases and the J segment 0 bases; nucleotides outside the gene matches: 5. Looked up from germline, CDR1 is WSHSY and CDR2 is SAAADI. The CDR3 is made up of 14 amino acids. The CDR3 protein is CASWPDRSTDTQYF. CDR3 bases: TGCGCCAGCTGGCCGGACAGGAGCACAGATACGCAGTATTTT.

The rearrangement uses TRBV5-6 and TRBJ2-1, with 7 bases matching TRBD1. CDR3 length equals 15 residues. Trimming took 0 bases from V and 10 from J; bases not matched to a gene: 10. CDR1 is SGHDT and CDR2 is YYEEEE in the germline V gene. The CDR3, as DNA: TGTGCCAGCAGCTTGGGACAGGGCCTACGTGGGGAGCAGTTCTTC. As protein: CASSLGQGLRGEQFF.

V usage is TRBV5-1 and J usage is TRBJ2-2; the match to TRBD2 covers 7 bases. Looked up from germline, CDR1 is SGHRS and CDR2 is YFSETQ. The CDR3 covers 15 residues. V was clipped by 1 base and J by 3 bases; unmatched bases: 3. As DNA, the CDR3 is TGCGCCAGCAGCTTGAGGCTAGCGGACACCGGGGAGCTGTTTTTT. It translates to CASSLRLADTGELFF.

V and J are TRBV9 and TRBJ2-7, with D hard to call. V lost 0 bases to trimming and J lost 0 bases, with 10 bases between them. The CDR3 is 15 amino acids. Germline V CDR1 and CDR2: SGDLS, YYNGEE. The CDR3, as DNA: TGTGCCAGCAGCGTAGGTGGCGGCTTCTCCTACGAGCAGTACTTC. It encodes CASSVGGGFSYEQYF.

This clone was detected only once. The genes are TRBV2 and TRBJ2-5, with 7 positions matching TRBD1. Germline CDR1 is SNHLY and CDR2 is FYNNEI. The CDR3 has 16 amino acids. V lost 6 bases to trimming and J lost 2 bases; unmatched junction nucleotides: 12. In DNA, the CDR3 is TGTGCCAGCAGGAAGGGGGCACTAGTCCGACAAGAGACCCAGTACTTC. As protein: CASRKGALVRQETQYF.